This record looks at one T cell receptor (beta chain) sequence and its context. The length of the CDR3 is 13 residues. Germline lookup yields CDR1 MDHEN and CDR2 SYDVKM. V was clipped by 10 bases and J by 1 base, with 11 bases between them. Original analysis: Reference gene primer amplification gave nucleated cell count estimates. Assay used: immunoSEQ multiplex PCR; TCRdb lists only in-frame clones, some missing. That table gives V, J and clone size, and the DNA gave D and trimming. The table has 100,000 to 150,000 clones, around 89% seen once. The sample is drawn from a study of blood T cell repertoires in COVID-19. Overall study context: The United States, Italy and Spain were the sources of the acute and convalescent COVID-19 samples. Sources were T cells, B-cell-depleted T cells, or PBMCs; the material itself was cDNA or gDNA.

The chain links TRBV28 to TRBJ2-1, with D perhaps TRBD1 (6 bases). The clonotype comes from an older man with active COVID-19. Sequencing was done on a sample of peripheral blood. The CDR3 sequence is CAIDGQSYNEQFF. As DNA, the CDR3 is TGTGCCATCGACGGACAGTCCTACAATGAGCAGTTCTTC.